This TCR beta chain was recorded in a study of T cells in Graves' hyperthyroidism and ophthalmopathy (dated by TCRdb to the late 2010s). With respect to the entire study: Peripheral blood samples were taken at initial diagnosis, before any treatment was given. The paper reports TCR Vbeta CDR3 sequencing of approximately 140 peripheral blood samples: approximately 41 ophthalmopathy, under 80 hyperthyroidism and 17 progressor patients. In addition, the study compared T-cell repertoires in thyroid tissue and in blood from five to seven Graves' hyperthyroidism patients. The 95 to 100 discovery patients were randomly divided into training and test sets at a 7:3 ratio. After sampling, hyperthyroidism patients received methimazole starting at 30 mg daily, and ophthalmopathy patients received high-dose intravenous methylprednisolone. Prospective prediction of ophthalmopathy was tested in an independent validation cohort consisting of 18 hyperthyroidism patients and more than 15 patients who later progressed to ophthalmopathy. A discovery cohort of about 100 patients, about 40 with Graves' ophthalmopathy and about 58 with stable Graves' hyperthyroidism, was used to find distinguishing TCR V-J signatures.

The TCR beta CDR3 regions were amplified from RNA transcripts. The first round of RT-PCR for the TCR CDR3 was performed with the HTBI primer set and the Qiagen OneStep RT-PCR kit. The libraries were constructed in a second round of multiplex PCR and then size-selected and purified. Libraries were sequenced paired-end with 100 bp reads on an Illumina HiSeq2000. On the study's bioinformatics: SOAPnuke was used to process the raw data, with reads discarded if the reads contained adapters or uncalled bases, had a mean Phred below 15, or lacked an exact constant-primer or identifier match. COPE v1.2.5 was used to merge high-quality paired reads, and clonotypes were defined as unique nucleotide sequences. MiTCR v1.1 was used to align the clonotypes against IMGT TRBV, TRBD and TRBJ reference segments. The analysis was restricted to V-J combinations with a frequency above 0.0001, which together covered over 99% of the repertoires. The TCS score was defined as F50 (clonal expansion) divided by E x V (chaos), with BLOSUM62-based TCRdist calculated between CDR3 peptides within each V-J. Welch's t-statistics and random forest reduced fewer than 550 V-J features to 10 to 15, which were used in a naive Bayes classifier (R e1071). The public reads were reanalyzed by TCRdb: fastp trimming at Q25, MiXCR alignment, in-frame beta chains only. Each CDR3 protein appears once, grouped with its most common genes and DNA. Here the V and J calls rest on TCRdb's processing, not on the authors' analysis. Across this sample there are around 530,000 distinct CDR3 sequences, with approximately 17% seen only once. Around 17% of the sample is in the top ten clones.

What the study reported, not specific to this receptor: Most expanded thyroid clonotypes (frequency above 0.001) were also detected in blood, a finding suggesting that blood repertoires may reflect thyroid immune responses. Sample size was not statistically predetermined, and blinding of investigators to group allocation was not performed. In validation, the model predicted progression to ophthalmopathy a median of around six months before onset, with 65% to 71% sensitivity and roughly 79% specificity. In cross-validation, a model built on a 13 V-J signature told ophthalmopathy apart from stable hyperthyroidism with 87.88% sensitivity and around 83% specificity, and in testing the same model reached 80%/75%.

In the ophthalmopathy patients, disease was moderately to severely active, with a Clinical Activity Score of 3 or more, a NOSPECS grade of 4 or more, and a duration of less than 3 months. Exclusion was applied to patients with uncontrolled infections, other autoimmune diseases, pregnancy or lactation. Diagnoses relied on clinical symptoms, serum thyroxine and TRAb, thyroid ultrasound and orbital computed tomography. Ficoll-Paque density gradient centrifugation was used to isolate PBMCs from 9.5 to 10 ml of fresh peripheral blood. Total RNA was extracted with Trizol reagent, and quality was checked on an Agilent 2100 Bioanalyzer. This clonotype was recorded a few times. Which antigen it targets is not known. Base qualities are not recorded, but no much larger clone differs from it by a single base. The clonotype was recovered from a woman younger than 30 with Graves' ophthalmopathy. The source material was blood.

The bases are TGCGCCAGCAGCTCGGTCGGTGGGTCGGCGAACACCGGGGAGCTGTTTTTT. This is translated as CASSSVGGSANTGELFF. This receptor chain uses TRBV5-1 and TRBJ2-2; no confident D gene assignment can be made. V was cut back by 3 bases and J by 0 bases, leaving a gap of 15 bases between them. CDR1 SGHRS and CDR2 YFSETQ were looked up in the germline V gene. The CDR3 spans 17 residues, from the cysteine through the phenylalanine. Here the CDR3 DNA is all that survives: 51 bases in frame from base 1.